Below, one TCR beta chain is given with its context. Within the sample, other DNA sequences also encode this same CDR3. The V end lost 3 bases, the J end lost 3 bases, and 9 bases lay between the germline ends. The CDR3 spans 13 residues. Germline V gene lookup returns CDR1 SGHRS and CDR2 YFSETQ. This sample is drawn from a study of cytomegalovirus exposure and HLA in healthy donors. The PCR made use of 60 Vbeta and 13 Jbeta primers. Here immunoSEQ multiplex PCR was the method, and the copy in TCRdb shows in-frame clones only, minus some. The repertoire shows around 75,000 clones; the top ten hold roughly 13%.

This chain joins TRBV5-1 and TRBJ1-1; no clear D. Sequenced material: PBMCs. The receptor comes from a man aged 50-59 years in good health and CMV-seropositive. The CDR3 loop reads CASSYSPDTEAFF. The CDR3 DNA sequence: TGCGCCAGCAGCTACTCACCCGACACTGAAGCTTTCTTT.